Reported below is one TCR beta chain. The data derive from a study of cytomegalovirus exposure and HLA in healthy donors. V gave up 0 bases and J gave up 4 bases, with 13 bases separating them. Germline loops: CDR1 SGHRS, CDR2 YFSETQ. This CDR3 region has 15 residues. Amplification used 60 Vbeta primers and 13 Jbeta primers. Assay used: immunoSEQ multiplex PCR; TCRdb lists only in-frame clones, some missing. The sample lists around 190,000 clones, 70% to 80% seen once, with just under 3% in the top ten. Sequenced material: PBMCs. V gene TRBV5-1 combines with J gene TRBJ1-2, with D tentatively TRBD1 (5 bases). This receptor was identified in a young woman in good health and CMV-seronegative. In DNA form, the CDR3 reads TGCGCCAGCAGCTTGGCGGAGGGGCTACTCTATGGCTACACCTTC. Translated, it gives CASSLAEGLLYGYTF. The variable domain in full, completed from reference TRBV5-1 and TRBJ1-2, reads KAGVTQTPRYLIKTRGQQVTLSCSPISGHRSVSWYQQTPGQGLQFLFEYFSETQRNKGNFPGRFSGRQFSNSRSEMNVSTLELGDSALYLCASSLAEGLLYGYTFGSGTRLTVV.